The rows below give T cell receptor beta chains drawn from one sample of a study of blood T cell repertoires in COVID-19. TCRdb keeps only in-frame clones here, not all; method: immunoSEQ multiplex PCR. The sample contains 250,000 to 400,000 clones, 88% of which appear only once. Material: peripheral blood. Receptors were obtained from a woman aged 25 to 39 with COVID-19, enrolled during active disease. Both conserved end residues are part of each CDR3. The order of the fields is clone size, J gene, D gene, V gene, CDR3 DNA, CDR3 protein. The D gene is left open where the match is weak. Size is omitted from some rows. Given values are once, few, many or a class for expanded clones.

clone_size: -; j_call: TRBJ2-2; d_call: -; v_call: TRBV5-6; cdr3_nt: TGTGCCAGCAGCCCGGACACGAACACCGGGGAGCTGTTTTTT; cdr3_aa: CASSPDTNTGELFF
clone_size: -; j_call: TRBJ1-1; d_call: -; v_call: TRBV10-1; cdr3_nt: TGCGCCAGCACCCTGACCCGGGACAAAGAACCCACTGAAGCTTTCTTT; cdr3_aa: CASTLTRDKEPTEAFF
clone_size: -; j_call: TRBJ1-5; d_call: TRBD1; v_call: TRBV27; cdr3_nt: TGTGCCAGCCGAAAGTGGACAGGTGATCAGCCCCAGCATTTT; cdr3_aa: CASRKWTGDQPQHF
clone_size: -; j_call: TRBJ2-2; d_call: TRBD2; v_call: TRBV7-3; cdr3_nt: TGTGCCAGCAGCTTAGATGGGCTAGCGGGTAGTACCGGGGAGCTGTTTTTT; cdr3_aa: CASSLDGLAGSTGELFF
clone_size: once; j_call: TRBJ1-1; d_call: TRBD1; v_call: TRBV6-6; cdr3_nt: TGTGCCAGCAGTCCTAACCGGGACAGGGGAATCATGAACACTGAAGCTTTCTTT; cdr3_aa: CASSPNRDRGIMNTEAFF
clone_size: -; j_call: TRBJ1-6; d_call: -; v_call: TRBV9; cdr3_nt: TGTGCCAGCAGCGTTAGCAGGGCGAGTAATTCACCCCTCCACTTT; cdr3_aa: CASSVSRASNSPLHF
clone_size: -; j_call: TRBJ1-1; d_call: -; v_call: TRBV27; cdr3_nt: TGTGCCAGCAGTTTGGGCTTGGGAGGCACTGAAGCTTTCTTT; cdr3_aa: CASSLGLGGTEAFF
clone_size: -; j_call: TRBJ2-3; d_call: -; v_call: TRBV4-1; cdr3_nt: TGCGCCAGCAGCCAAGTACAGTATAGCACAGATACGCAGTATTTT; cdr3_aa: CASSQVQYSTDTQYF
clone_size: -; j_call: TRBJ1-1; d_call: -; v_call: TRBV30; cdr3_nt: TGTGCCTGTGCGGGGAGGAATGGCGTCGCTGAAGCTTTCTTT; cdr3_aa: CACAGRNGVAEAFF
clone_size: -; j_call: TRBJ1-5; d_call: -; v_call: TRBV6-5; cdr3_nt: TGTGCCAGCAGTCCCCTGACAGGCGGCAATCAGCCCCAGCATTTT; cdr3_aa: CASSPLTGGNQPQHF
clone_size: -; j_call: TRBJ2-2; d_call: TRBD2; v_call: TRBV11-2; cdr3_nt: TGTGCCAGCAGCGGAAGGACTAGCGGGGGAACCGGGGAGCTGTTTTTT; cdr3_aa: CASSGRTSGGTGELFF
clone_size: -; j_call: TRBJ2-5; d_call: TRBD2; v_call: TRBV6-1; cdr3_nt: TGTGCCAGCAGGGAAGGACTAGCGGGGGTTGAGACCCAGTACTTC; cdr3_aa: CASREGLAGVETQYF
clone_size: -; j_call: TRBJ1-1; d_call: -; v_call: TRBV7-2; cdr3_nt: TGTGCCAGCAGCCCTGGGGGGAGAGGAGCTTTCTTT; cdr3_aa: CASSPGGRGAFF
clone_size: -; j_call: TRBJ1-2; d_call: -; v_call: TRBV6-2/TRBV6-3; cdr3_nt: TGTGCCAGCAGCCGGACAGCCCGAACCTATGGCTACACCTTC; cdr3_aa: CASSRTARTYGYTF
clone_size: -; j_call: TRBJ1-1; d_call: -; v_call: TRBV11-2; cdr3_nt: TGTGCCAGCAGCTTAGGTTTACGAGGCACTGAAGCTTTCTTT; cdr3_aa: CASSLGLRGTEAFF
clone_size: -; j_call: TRBJ2-2; d_call: TRBD1; v_call: TRBV5-4; cdr3_nt: TGTGCCAGCAGCCCCGGGGACAGGGACACCGGGGAGCTGTTTTTT; cdr3_aa: CASSPGDRDTGELFF
clone_size: -; j_call: TRBJ1-5; d_call: -; v_call: TRBV5-4; cdr3_nt: TGTGCCAGCAGCTTTGGGCCGGTCAATCAGCCCCAGCATTTT; cdr3_aa: CASSFGPVNQPQHF
clone_size: -; j_call: TRBJ2-1; d_call: -; v_call: TRBV5-1; cdr3_nt: TGCGCCAGCAGGACCGGGGAAAACCCCTACAATGAGCAGTTCTTC; cdr3_aa: CASRTGENPYNEQFF
clone_size: -; j_call: TRBJ1-2; d_call: -; v_call: TRBV28; cdr3_nt: TGTGCCAGCAGTCAGGCCCAGCTCTTCCGTGGCTACACCTTC; cdr3_aa: CASSQAQLFRGYTF
clone_size: -; j_call: TRBJ2-2; d_call: -; v_call: TRBV10-1; cdr3_nt: TGCGCCAGCAGTGTAACAGGCCCCGGGGAGCTGTTTTTT; cdr3_aa: CASSVTGPGELFF
clone_size: -; j_call: TRBJ1-5; d_call: -; v_call: TRBV12-2; cdr3_nt: TGTGCAAGTCGGGATGGGACAGACCTAAATCAGCCCCAGCATTTT; cdr3_aa: CASRDGTDLNQPQHF
clone_size: -; j_call: TRBJ1-1; d_call: -; v_call: TRBV7-2; cdr3_nt: TGTGCCAGCCAGCTGAAAGGAGGGGTTACTGAAGCTTTCTTT; cdr3_aa: CASQLKGGVTEAFF
clone_size: -; j_call: TRBJ1-6; d_call: -; v_call: TRBV4-3; cdr3_nt: TGCGCCAGCAGCCAAGACGGGGGGGGAAGAAATTCACCCCTCCACTTT; cdr3_aa: CASSQDGGGRNSPLHF
clone_size: -; j_call: TRBJ1-2; d_call: -; v_call: TRBV7-9; cdr3_nt: TGTGCCAGCAGCTTAGACAGGGATGGCTACACCTTC; cdr3_aa: CASSLDRDGYTF
clone_size: -; j_call: TRBJ1-1; d_call: -; v_call: TRBV7-9; cdr3_nt: TGTGCCAGCAGCCCCGGGACATGGGGATGGAACACTGAAGCTTTCTTT; cdr3_aa: CASSPGTWGWNTEAFF
clone_size: -; j_call: TRBJ1-6; d_call: -; v_call: TRBV3-1/TRBV3-2; cdr3_nt: TGTGCCAGCAGCCAAGTTGAAGAAGCTAATTCACCCCTCCACTTT; cdr3_aa: CASSQVEEANSPLHF
clone_size: -; j_call: TRBJ1-1; d_call: TRBD1; v_call: TRBV24-1; cdr3_nt: TGTGCCACCAGTGATTGGGACAGGTCTGAAGCTTTCTTT; cdr3_aa: CATSDWDRSEAFF
clone_size: -; j_call: TRBJ1-4; d_call: -; v_call: TRBV19; cdr3_nt: TGTGCCAGTAGTGAGGGGGTTGAAAAACTGTTTTTT; cdr3_aa: CASSEGVEKLFF
clone_size: -; j_call: TRBJ1-2; d_call: TRBD1; v_call: TRBV19; cdr3_nt: TGTGCCAGTAGACAGGGGAGCTACACCTTC; cdr3_aa: CASRQGSYTF
clone_size: once; j_call: TRBJ1-3; d_call: -; v_call: TRBV28; cdr3_nt: TGTGCCAGCAGTTCCCCGGGTTCTGGAAACACCATATATTTT; cdr3_aa: CASSSPGSGNTIYF
clone_size: once; j_call: TRBJ1-1; d_call: -; v_call: TRBV18; cdr3_nt: TGTGCCAGCTCACCAGTGAACAGTATTGAAGCTTTCTTT; cdr3_aa: CASSPVNSIEAFF
clone_size: -; j_call: TRBJ2-1; d_call: TRBD2; v_call: TRBV18; cdr3_nt: TGTGCCAGCTCAACTTGGGGGGGGAACAATGAGCAGTTCTTC; cdr3_aa: CASSTWGGNNEQFF
clone_size: -; j_call: TRBJ2-5; d_call: TRBD2; v_call: TRBV19; cdr3_nt: TGTGCCAGTAGTATCGGCCTAGCGGGGGCAGAGACCCAGTACTTC; cdr3_aa: CASSIGLAGAETQYF
clone_size: -; j_call: TRBJ1-5; d_call: TRBD1; v_call: TRBV6-5; cdr3_nt: TGTGCCAGCAGTTACTCACAGGGACAGGGCAATCAGCCCCAGCATTTT; cdr3_aa: CASSYSQGQGNQPQHF
clone_size: -; j_call: TRBJ1-5; d_call: -; v_call: TRBV2; cdr3_nt: TGTGCCAGCAGTTCCAGAAATAGCAATCAGCCCCAGCATTTT; cdr3_aa: CASSSRNSNQPQHF
clone_size: -; j_call: TRBJ1-4; d_call: TRBD1; v_call: TRBV5-1; cdr3_nt: TGCGCCAGCAGCTTGGTTCCAGGGGGAGGTGAAAAACTGTTTTTT; cdr3_aa: CASSLVPGGGEKLFF
clone_size: -; j_call: TRBJ2-2; d_call: -; v_call: TRBV2; cdr3_nt: TGTGCCAGCAGTGTGGAGGGGAACACCGGGGAGCTGTTTTTT; cdr3_aa: CASSVEGNTGELFF
clone_size: -; j_call: TRBJ2-5; d_call: TRBD2; v_call: TRBV11-2; cdr3_nt: TGTGCCAGCAGCCGATCTAGCGGGGGGGAAGAGACCCAGTACTTC; cdr3_aa: CASSRSSGGEETQYF
clone_size: -; j_call: TRBJ2-5; d_call: TRBD1; v_call: TRBV7-9; cdr3_nt: TGTGCCAGCAGCGAAAGACAGGGGGCGCAGAAGACCCAGTACTTC; cdr3_aa: CASSERQGAQKTQYF
clone_size: -; j_call: TRBJ2-5; d_call: -; v_call: TRBV6-5; cdr3_nt: TGTGCCAGCAGTTACTCGAATGGGCAGACCCAGTACTTC; cdr3_aa: CASSYSNGQTQYF
clone_size: few; j_call: TRBJ2-1; d_call: -; v_call: TRBV7-3; cdr3_nt: TGTGCCAGCAGCTTAACTAGCGGACCCTACAATGAGCAGTTCTTC; cdr3_aa: CASSLTSGPYNEQFF
clone_size: once; j_call: TRBJ1-4; d_call: -; v_call: TRBV11-3; cdr3_nt: TGTGCCAGCAGCTTAGGACAAACTAATGAAAAACTGTTTTTT; cdr3_aa: CASSLGQTNEKLFF
clone_size: -; j_call: TRBJ2-3; d_call: -; v_call: TRBV13; cdr3_nt: TGTGCCAGCACCTCCCAAACTAGCCCGGTTTTGGCAGATACGCAGTATTTT; cdr3_aa: CASTSQTSPVLADTQYF
clone_size: many; j_call: TRBJ2-5; d_call: -; v_call: TRBV10-3; cdr3_nt: TGTGCCATCAGGGGAGTGGGGAGCGAGACCCAGTACTTC; cdr3_aa: CAIRGVGSETQYF
clone_size: -; j_call: TRBJ1-5; d_call: TRBD1; v_call: TRBV19; cdr3_nt: TGTGCCAGTAGGTTGACAGGGGGCAATCAGCCCCAGCATTTT; cdr3_aa: CASRLTGGNQPQHF
clone_size: -; j_call: TRBJ1-6; d_call: -; v_call: TRBV12-3/TRBV12-4; cdr3_nt: TGTGCCAGCAGCCCCTCGAGTAATTCACCCCTCCACTTT; cdr3_aa: CASSPSSNSPLHF
clone_size: -; j_call: TRBJ1-1; d_call: TRBD1; v_call: TRBV7-2; cdr3_nt: TGTGCCAGCAGCTTATCGCAGGGGGGAGCTTTCTTT; cdr3_aa: CASSLSQGGAFF
clone_size: -; j_call: TRBJ1-2; d_call: -; v_call: TRBV11-3; cdr3_nt: TGTGCCAGCAGCTTAGGGCGGATCACTGATGGCTACACCTTC; cdr3_aa: CASSLGRITDGYTF
clone_size: -; j_call: TRBJ2-7; d_call: -; v_call: TRBV27; cdr3_nt: TGTGCCAGCAGTCCATCCCCGGGACAGACTAGGGAGCAGTACTTC; cdr3_aa: CASSPSPGQTREQYF
clone_size: -; j_call: TRBJ2-5; d_call: TRBD2; v_call: TRBV7-9; cdr3_nt: TGTGCCAGCAGCTTAGTAGCGGGGCCACCTCAAGAGACCCAGTACTTC; cdr3_aa: CASSLVAGPPQETQYF
clone_size: -; j_call: TRBJ2-5; d_call: -; v_call: TRBV3-1/TRBV3-2; cdr3_nt: TGTGCCACCACGTCGGCCAGCGGCACGTACCAAGAGACCCAGTACTTC; cdr3_aa: CATTSASGTYQETQYF
clone_size: -; j_call: TRBJ2-3; d_call: TRBD1; v_call: TRBV11-2; cdr3_nt: TGTGCCAGCAGCTTAGCGCTCCCAGGGGGCTTGGGAGATACGCAGTATTTT; cdr3_aa: CASSLALPGGLGDTQYF
clone_size: -; j_call: TRBJ2-1; d_call: TRBD2; v_call: TRBV9; cdr3_nt: TGTGCCAGCAGCGTATCCCTAGCGGGCCTCTACAATGAGCAGTTCTTC; cdr3_aa: CASSVSLAGLYNEQFF
clone_size: -; j_call: TRBJ2-5; d_call: -; v_call: TRBV4-2; cdr3_nt: TGTGCCAGCAGCCAAGGCGTGGGCCAGCAAGAGACCCAGTACTTC; cdr3_aa: CASSQGVGQQETQYF
clone_size: once; j_call: TRBJ1-5; d_call: -; v_call: TRBV6-5; cdr3_nt: TGTGCCAGCAGCAACCCAGGGATCAATCAGCCCCAGCATTTT; cdr3_aa: CASSNPGINQPQHF
clone_size: -; j_call: TRBJ2-4; d_call: TRBD2; v_call: TRBV19; cdr3_nt: TGTGCCAGTAGTATGGACCTCGGGGGGTCGGGCAAAAACATTCAGTACTTC; cdr3_aa: CASSMDLGGSGKNIQYF
clone_size: -; j_call: TRBJ1-2; d_call: -; v_call: TRBV7-2; cdr3_nt: TGTGCCGAGGAGGGATTGGGGGGCTACACCTTC; cdr3_aa: CAEEGLGGYTF
clone_size: -; j_call: TRBJ1-4; d_call: -; v_call: TRBV28; cdr3_nt: TGTGCCAGCAGTTTATCAGGGGCTGAAAAACTGTTTTTT; cdr3_aa: CASSLSGAEKLFF
clone_size: -; j_call: TRBJ1-2; d_call: TRBD1; v_call: TRBV6-5; cdr3_nt: TGTGCCTCCCGGGGGCCCGACAGGGGCTACTATGGCTACACCTTC; cdr3_aa: CASRGPDRGYYGYTF